A single sample gave rise to the 22 T cell receptor beta chains below, sequenced in a study of control samples from healthy donors and cancer patients. Profiled with immunoSEQ multiplex PCR; TCRdb holds only in-frame clones, not every one. Of about 410,000 clones listed, about nine tenths are singletons. The material sequenced was PBMCs. The source of these receptors is a man aged 40-49 years with head and neck cancer.

This clone has a handful of counts. The chain links TRBV5-6 to TRBJ1-4; 7 positions match TRBD1. Germline lookup yields CDR1 SGHDT and CDR2 YYEEEE. The CDR3 totals 17 residues. V shed 1 base, J shed 5 bases, and the junction held 11 bases outside the gene matches. CDR3: CASSLFLAGQRNEKLFF. In nucleotides, the CDR3 is TGTGCCAGCAGCTTGTTTCTGGCGGGACAGAGAAATGAAAAACTGTTTTTT.

V gene TRBV6-5 combines with J gene TRBJ2-7; D is uncertain. This CDR3 has 14 residues. V shed 0 bases and J shed 3 bases, with 9 bases lying between them. CDR1 is MNHEY, CDR2 SVGAGI, per germline. The CDR3 here is CASSYSPESYEQYF. CDR3 in DNA: TGTGCCAGCAGTTACTCTCCCGAGAGCTACGAGCAGTACTTC.

V and J are TRBV6-6 and TRBJ2-1; D gene uncertain. Germline CDR1 is MNHNY and CDR2 is SVGAGI (reference sequence). This CDR3 has 12 amino acids. Trimming removed 0 bases from V and 9 bases from J, with 6 bases in between. CDR3 loop: CASSYSIFEQFF. The CDR3 coding sequence is TGTGCCAGCAGTTACTCGATTTTTGAGCAGTTCTTC.

This chain uses TRBV10-2 with TRBJ2-7; D is unclear. The CDR3 runs 12 residues. V lost 3 bases to trimming and J lost 2 bases, with 5 bases between them. Looked up from germline, CDR1 is WSHSY and CDR2 is SAAADI. The CDR3 loop is CASSEQAYEQYF. CDR3 DNA: TGCGCCAGCAGTGAACAAGCCTACGAGCAGTACTTC.

The rearrangement joins TRBV5-1 to TRBJ1-6; D gene ambiguous. CDR1 and CDR2 from the germline V gene are SGHRS and YFSETQ. V was clipped by 0 bases and J by 0 bases, with 7 bases between them. This CDR3 has 16 residues. The CDR3 nucleotides read TGCGCCAGCAGCTTGGGAGAAAGCTCCTATAATTCACCCCTCCACTTT. Translation: CASSLGESSYNSPLHF.

This clone was seen once. This chain uses TRBV19 with TRBJ1-1; the D is unclear. V lost 7 bases and J 0 bases, leaving 15 bases between the germline ends. The V gene's germline CDR1 is LNHDA and CDR2 SQIVND (reference sequence). This CDR3 has 15 amino acids. The DNA for the CDR3 is TGTGCCAGTACCTTCAACAATGACCTGAACACTGAAGCTTTCTTT. Amino acid sequence: CASTFNNDLNTEAFF.

The CDR3 coding sequence is TGTGCCAGCAGCTTCACGGGCGGGAGGGCCGGCGAGCAGTACTTC. This sequence encodes CASSFTGGRAGEQYF. J is TRBJ2-7 and V is TRBV7-2; 9 bases are shared with TRBD2. The CDR3 totals 15 residues. The trim removed 3 bases at V and 6 bases at J, leaving 9 bases unmatched. Germline V gene data show CDR1 as SGHTA and CDR2 as FQGNSA.

In its sample, this clone was seen a few times. CDR3 loop: CASSLLAGGSDTQYF. In nucleotides, the CDR3 is TGTGCCAGCAGCCTCCTAGCGGGAGGATCAGATACGCAGTATTTT. The rearrangement links TRBV3-1 (or the pseudogene TRBV3-2) to TRBJ2-3; 11 bases align to TRBD2. Germline CDR1 reads LGHDT; CDR2 reads YNNKEL (reference sequence). The CDR3 contains 15 residues. V dropped 4 bases and J dropped 4; count of bases not matched to a gene: 4.

This rearrangement joins TRBV28 to TRBJ2-5; D unresolved. This CDR3 is built from 14 residues. Germline V gene data show CDR1 as MDHEN and CDR2 as SYDVKM. V lost 7 bases and J lost 0, with 12 bases in between. In DNA, the CDR3 is TGTGCCAGCACTCTCTGGGCAGACCAAGAGACCCAGTACTTC. Amino acid sequence: CASTLWADQETQYF.

The genes are TRBV10-2 and TRBJ1-1; D ambiguous. The ends were cut back, 10 bases at V and 5 bases at J, with 20 bases in the middle. This CDR3 contains 14 residues. Germline values: CDR1 WSHSY, CDR2 SAAADI. In nucleotides, the CDR3 is TGCGCCATAAAAATGGGCAGCCTGAGTACTGAAGCTTTCTTT. Translated, it gives CAIKMGSLSTEAFF.

The chain couples TRBV28 to TRBJ2-7; 10 bases map to TRBD1. CDR1 and CDR2 from the germline V gene are MDHEN and SYDVKM. The V segment lost 9 bases and the J segment 1 base; nucleotides outside the gene matches: 12. The CDR3 has 16 amino acids. DNA for the CDR3: TGTGCCAGTTACTCTACCCGGGACAGGGGTTCCTACGAGCAGTACTTC. Translating it yields CASYSTRDRGSYEQYF.

This chain uses TRBV18 with TRBJ2-3; TRBD1 is a possible D gene (5 bases). Deletions cut 2 bases from V and 2 bases from J, with 14 bases between. This CDR3 has 16 amino acids. CDR1 is KGHSH, CDR2 LQKENI, per germline. The CDR3 bases are TGTGCCAGCTCACCAAGCCAGGGCGATTACACAGATACGCAGTATTTT. This encodes CASSPSQGDYTDTQYF.

This clone was detected once. V is TRBV4-1 and J is TRBJ1-1; no firm D call. Trimming left V 0 bases short and J 10 bases short, with 15 bases between. The CDR3 contains 14 residues. Germline V gene sequence: CDR1 MGHRA, CDR2 YSYEKL. In nucleotides, the CDR3 is TGCGCCAGCAGCCAAGATCCTGGGCGGAGCGGAGCTTTCTTT. This codes for CASSQDPGRSGAFF.

CDR3 DNA sequence: TGTGCCAGCAGCCAAGATTTTGGACTACTATACGAGCAGTACTTC. Its translation: CASSQDFGLLYEQYF. The chain carries TRBV14 and TRBJ2-7; D is perhaps TRBD2 (6 bases). CDR3 size: 15 residues. The ends were cut back, 0 bases at V and 4 bases at J, with 13 bases in the middle. The germline V gene has CDR1 SGHDN and CDR2 FVKESK.

The chain employs TRBV2 and TRBJ2-7; no clear D. The CDR3 is made up of 10 amino acids. Germline V gene sequence: CDR1 SNHLY, CDR2 FYNNEI. V dropped 4 bases and J dropped 6 bases, with 4 bases sitting between them. In DNA form, the CDR3 reads TGTGCCAGCAGTGTGGGCGAGCAGTACTTC. Residues: CASSVGEQYF.

The rearrangement joins TRBV9 to TRBJ1-1, with 8 nucleotides matching TRBD1. With V trimmed by 4 bases and J by 1 base, 3 bases remained unmatched. The CDR3 runs to 14 residues. Germline V gene sequence: CDR1 SGDLS, CDR2 YYNGEE. CDR3 loop: CASSPQGENTEAFF. Here the CDR3 DNA reads TGTGCCAGCAGCCCACAGGGGGAGAACACTGAAGCTTTCTTT.

The chain carries TRBV10-3 and TRBJ2-1, with a possible D match to TRBD1 (6 bases). Looked up from germline, CDR1 is ENHRY and CDR2 is SYGVKD. There are 12 residues in the CDR3. V lost 10 bases, J lost 6 bases, and 13 bases lay in between. The chain's CDR3 is CATSGESNEQFF. The DNA of the CDR3 is TGTGCCACCTCAGGGGAGAGCAATGAGCAGTTCTTC.

For the CDR3, the DNA is TGCGCCAGCAGCTTGGGCCCGGTTGAGATTAACAATGAGCAGTTCTTC. Its translation is CASSLGPVEINNEQFF. V and J are TRBV5-1 and TRBJ2-1; no clear D gene. CDR1 is SGHRS and CDR2 is YFSETQ in the germline V gene. This CDR3 is 16 amino acids long. V lost 0 bases and J lost 5, with 15 bases in between. The whole variable domain, remainder taken from reference TRBV5-1 and TRBJ2-1, is KAGVTQTPRYLIKTRGQQVTLSCSPISGHRSVSWYQQTPGQGLQFLFEYFSETQRNKGNFPGRFSGRQFSNSRSEMNVSTLELGDSALYLCASSLGPVEINNEQFFGPGTRLTVL.

The chain recombines TRBV19 with TRBJ2-7; D is possibly TRBD1 or TRBD2 (5 bases each). CDR1 is LNHDA, CDR2 SQIVND, per germline (reference sequence). V was cut by 4 bases and J by 3 bases, with 13 bases left in between. The length of the CDR3 is 14 residues. The CDR3 nucleotides are TGTGCCAGTAGTAAACGAGGGGACGGCTACGAGCAGTACTTC. Translating it yields CASSKRGDGYEQYF.

The rearrangement joins TRBV18 to TRBJ2-7; 8 bases match TRBD1. Germline CDR1 is KGHSH and CDR2 is LQKENI. The length of the CDR3 is 18 residues. V dropped 1 base and J dropped 7; count of bases not matched to a gene: 18. The CDR3 DNA follows: TGTGCCAGCTCACCACTTATGAACAGGGGGTCGAATCGGCTAGAGCAGTACTTC. Its protein is CASSPLMNRGSNRLEQYF.

Turning to this clone: The junction and the germline gene differ at one end; a read error may be behind it. The chain joins TRBV7-7 to TRBJ2-2, with unresolved D. Per the germline V gene, CDR1 is SSHAT and CDR2 is FNYEAQ (reference sequence). This CDR3 is built from 15 residues. The CDR3 spells CASSFSSSNTGELFF. In DNA form, the CDR3 reads TGTGCTAGCAGCTTCTCTTCCAGTAACACCGGGGAGCTGTTTTTT.

This chain links TRBV18 with TRBJ2-7; no firm D call. The CDR3 contains 14 residues. Germline CDR1 is KGHSH and CDR2 is LQKENI. Trimming shortened V by 0 bases and J by 8 bases, and 14 bases separated the two germline ends. CDR3 sequence (DNA): TGTGCCAGCTCACCACCGGCGGACCTCAAGCAGCAGTACTTC. Amino acid sequence: CASSPPADLKQQYF. Using reference TRBV18 and TRBJ2-7 for the parts outside the CDR3, the full variable domain is NAGVMQNPRHLVRRRGQEARLRCSPMKGHSHVYWYRQLPEEGLKFMVYLQKENIIDESGMPKERFSAEFPKEGPSILRIQQVVRGDSAAYFCASSPPADLKQQYFGPGTRLTVT.